This is a list of T cell receptor beta chains from one sample in a study of blood T cells in healthy people across ages. MiXCR was run by TCRdb on the 5' RACE reads, yielding one entry per CDR3 protein. The table lists approximately 800,000 distinct CDR3 sequences, about half of them singletons. Sequenced input: blood. All receptors come from a man older than 75 in good health. Both conserved end residues are part of each CDR3. Each record gives: clone size, J gene, D gene, V gene, CDR3 DNA, CDR3 protein. A D gene is named only where the DNA matches it firmly. The size of a clone is reported for some rows only, either as once, few or many, or as a class for expanded clones.

>NA|TRBJ2-1|TRBD2|TRBV7-9
TGTGCCAGCAGCTTGGCTAGCGGGGGGCATAAGGAGCAGTTCTTC
CASSLASGGHKEQFF
>NA|TRBJ2-1|TRBD2|TRBV24-1
TGTGCCACCAGTGATACCCCGGGACTAGCTCATGAGCAGTTCTTC
CATSDTPGLAHEQFF
>NA|TRBJ2-1|NA|TRBV12-3/TRBV12-4
TGTGCCAGCATGGCCGGATACAATGAGCAGTTCTTC
CASMAGYNEQFF
>few|TRBJ2-5|NA|TRBV20-1
TGCAGTGCTGTAATGCAGGGGCTGTTCGAGACCCAGTACTTC
CSAVMQGLFETQYF
>NA|TRBJ2-7|TRBD2|TRBV11-2
TGTGCCAGCAGCCCGAGACTAGCGGGAGTGTACAATAAGCAGTACTTC
CASSPRLAGVYNKQYF
>NA|TRBJ2-5|NA|TRBV30
TGTGCCTGGAGTGTAATGGTACAAGAGACCCAGTACTTC
CAWSVMVQETQYF
>many|TRBJ1-5|NA|TRBV5-1
TGCGCCAGCAGCGAGAGGGGGGGACGTCAGCCCCAGCATTTT
CASSERGGRQPQHF
>few|TRBJ2-7|NA|TRBV28
TGTGCCAGCAGTCCCAATTGGCAGCCCTACGAGCAGTACTTC
CASSPNWQPYEQYF
>once|TRBJ1-1|TRBD1|TRBV6-5
TGTACCAGCAGTCCAGGGGGAATAGTCACTGAAGCTTTCTTT
CTSSPGGIVTEAFF
>few|TRBJ2-7|TRBD2|TRBV29-1
TGCAGCGCTATGGGACTAGCGGGAGAAAACGAGCAGTACTTC
CSAMGLAGENEQYF
>NA|TRBJ2-2|TRBD2|TRBV27
TGTGCCAGCAGTTCGAGGGCGGGAGGGCGTCCAGGGGAGCTGTTTTTT
CASSSRAGGRPGELFF
>many|TRBJ2-5|TRBD1|TRBV5-1
TGTGCCAGCAGTTTGACAGGGAACCAAGAGACCCAGTACTTC
CASSLTGNQETQYF
>NA|TRBJ1-4|NA|TRBV20-1
TGCAGTGCTAGTCCCGAAGGTGAAAAACTGTTTTTT
CSASPEGEKLFF
>few|TRBJ2-7|TRBD2|TRBV28
TGTGCCAGCCGGACTAGCGGGAGTAGCTCCTACGAGCAGTACTTC
CASRTSGSSSYEQYF
>few|TRBJ2-7|TRBD1|TRBV20-1
TGCAGTGCCCTCGGAACAGGGGGCTACGAGCAGTACTTC
CSALGTGGYEQYF
>NA|TRBJ2-5|TRBD2|TRBV7-2
TGTGCCAGCAGCCCCGGGACTAGCGGGGGTTTGGAGACCCAGTACTTC
CASSPGTSGGLETQYF
>NA|TRBJ2-4|TRBD2|TRBV13
TGTGCCAGCAGCGGTACTAGCGGGAGCAACATTCAGTACTTC
CASSGTSGSNIQYF
>NA|TRBJ2-7|TRBD1|TRBV27
TGTGCCAGCAGTCCCACAGGGGGTCATCTGATTTACGAGGGGGAGCAGTACTTC
CASSPTGGHLIYEGEQYF
>NA|TRBJ1-6|TRBD1|TRBV12-3/TRBV12-4
TGTGCCAGCAGGAAGACAGGGGAGGCTTCACCCCTCCACTTT
CASRKTGEASPLHF
>many|TRBJ2-3|TRBD2|TRBV20-1
TGCAGTGCTAGAGATAGGGCTAGCGGGAGCCCAGATACGCAGTATTTT
CSARDRASGSPDTQYF
>NA|TRBJ1-1|NA|TRBV6-1
TGTGCCAGCAGTGAAGTTTTTTATGAAGCTTTCTTT
CASSEVFYEAFF
>NA|TRBJ2-3|NA|TRBV20-1
TGCAGTGCTAGCCGGGCCTCTGGGGCCGCAGATACGCAGTATTTT
CSASRASGAADTQYF
>NA|TRBJ2-1|NA|TRBV4-1
TGCGCCAGCAGCCAAGATTGGAGGGGCGTGCAGTTCTTC
CASSQDWRGVQFF
>NA|TRBJ2-5|TRBD2|TRBV7-2
TGTGCCAGCAGTCGAGCGGGATCCCAAGAGACCCAGTACTTC
CASSRAGSQETQYF
>NA|TRBJ2-1|TRBD2|TRBV10-3
TGTGCCAACGGACTAGCGGGGGGGCATAATGAGCAGTTCTTC
CANGLAGGHNEQFF
>NA|TRBJ2-7|TRBD2|TRBV29-1
TGCAGCGTATCTATCTTGACTAGCGGCTACGAGCAGTACTTC
CSVSILTSGYEQYF
>NA|TRBJ1-4|TRBD1|TRBV4-2
TGTGCCAGCAGCCAATTTGACAGGGGTGCAACCGGGGATGAAAAACTGTTTTTT
CASSQFDRGATGDEKLFF
>once|TRBJ2-7|TRBD2|TRBV6-2/TRBV6-3
TGTGCCAGCAGTTTCCGACTAGCGGGTTACTCCTACGAGCAGTACTTC
CASSFRLAGYSYEQYF
>NA|TRBJ2-3|NA|TRBV20-1
TGCAGTGTTGAGTTATCAGATACGCAGTATTTT
CSVELSDTQYF
>many|TRBJ2-5|TRBD2|TRBV5-1
TGCGCCAGCAGCCTCGGGACTAGCGGGATTGAGACCCAGTACTTC
CASSLGTSGIETQYF
>NA|TRBJ2-4|NA|TRBV10-3
TGTGCCATCAGTGAGTCAGCAGGGAGGATAAACATTCGGTACTTC
CAISESAGRINIRYF
>NA|TRBJ2-3|NA|TRBV27
TGTGCCAGCAGTTTAGGGGGCGAGGGTTCCACAGATACGCAGTATTTT
CASSLGGEGSTDTQYF
>NA|TRBJ2-1|TRBD2|TRBV5-1
TGCGCCAGCAGCTTGGTTGCGGGAGAGTGGAATGAGCAGTTCTTC
CASSLVAGEWNEQFF
>few|TRBJ2-3|NA|TRBV4-3
TGCGCCAGCAGCCAAGTAGGGGCTGGAGATACGCAGTATTTT
CASSQVGAGDTQYF
>few|TRBJ2-1|NA|TRBV5-1
TGCGCCAGCAGCTTGGCCGGGTCGAGGGCACTCTACAATGAGCAGTTCTTC
CASSLAGSRALYNEQFF
>few|TRBJ2-1|NA|TRBV3-1
TGTGCCAGCAGCCAAGAAGGGCGGGGATCCAATGAGCAGTTCTTC
CASSQEGRGSNEQFF
>NA|TRBJ2-6|NA|TRBV6-1
TGTGCCAGCAGTGAAAAAAACTCTGGGGCCAACGTCCTGACTTTC
CASSEKNSGANVLTF
>NA|TRBJ2-7|TRBD2|TRBV20-1
TGCAGTGCTAGGCCGGGACTAGCGGGAATCAACGAGCAGTACTTC
CSARPGLAGINEQYF
>NA|TRBJ2-7|TRBD2|TRBV7-2
TGTGCCAGCAGCCCCCGGGGGGGGGATTCAACCTACGAGCAGTACTTC
CASSPRGGDSTYEQYF
>NA|TRBJ2-7|NA|TRBV12-3/TRBV12-4
TGTGCCAGCAGTTTAGAGGGGGTGAGCGCGAACGAGCAGTACTTC
CASSLEGVSANEQYF
>few|TRBJ2-1|TRBD2|TRBV6-6
TGTGCCAGCAGAAAGACTAGCGGGGTCCATGAGCAGTTCTTC
CASRKTSGVHEQFF
>few|TRBJ2-1|TRBD1|TRBV7-2
TGTGCCAGCAGCTTAGGTCCACAGGGGGCGGGGGAGCAGTTCTTC
CASSLGPQGAGEQFF
>few|TRBJ1-2|TRBD1|TRBV12-3/TRBV12-4
TGTGCCAGCAGTCAACAGGGGCTTGGCTATGGCTACACCTTC
CASSQQGLGYGYTF
>NA|TRBJ2-1|TRBD1|TRBV14
TGTGCCAGCAGCCAAGATGTGGGACAGGGGGTCAATGAGCAGTTCTTC
CASSQDVGQGVNEQFF
>NA|TRBJ1-6|NA|TRBV7-6
TGTGCCAGCAGCTTATTGGTTAAGAATTCACCCCTCCACTTT
CASSLLVKNSPLHF
>few|TRBJ2-5|TRBD2|TRBV4-2
TGTGCCAGCAGCCAAGATCTGCTAGCGGGAGGGTTCTTGGCAGAGACCCAGTACTTC
CASSQDLLAGGFLAETQYF
>NA|TRBJ2-7|NA|TRBV7-2
TGTGCCAGCAGCCCGAACTCGCGAGGGGGTGTCTACGAGCAGTACTTC
CASSPNSRGGVYEQYF
>many|TRBJ1-1|NA|TRBV20-1
TGCAGTGCTAGTAGACTCCGGAACACTGAAGCTTTCTTT
CSASRLRNTEAFF
>few|TRBJ2-5|TRBD1|TRBV7-2
TGTGCCAGCAGCTTAGGCGGACAGGGTACCGAGACCCAGTACTTC
CASSLGGQGTETQYF
>many|TRBJ2-7|NA|TRBV10-3
TGTGCCATCAGTGAGGCTAGCCGGGACAACTCCTACGAGCAGTACTTC
CAISEASRDNSYEQYF
>many|TRBJ2-7|TRBD1|TRBV12-3/TRBV12-4
TGTGCCAGCAGTTTCGGACAGGGGGTCCACGAGCAGTACTTC
CASSFGQGVHEQYF
>many|TRBJ2-5|NA|TRBV30
TGTGCACTTCGACCGGGGCGGGATGCGGAGACCCAGTACTTC
CALRPGRDAETQYF
>NA|TRBJ2-4|TRBD1|TRBV5-1
TGCGCCAGCAGCTTGGCAGGACAGGGGGCTCAAATTCAGTACTTC
CASSLAGQGAQIQYF
>NA|TRBJ2-4|NA|TRBV25-1
TGTGCCAGCAGTGAAGTTACTAGCAGCGCAGGACTAGCCAAAAACATTCAGTACTTC
CASSEVTSSAGLAKNIQYF
>NA|TRBJ2-7|TRBD2|TRBV29-1
TGCAGCGTGATCCCCTTGGCTAGCGGCTCCTACGAGCAGTACTTC
CSVIPLASGSYEQYF
>NA|TRBJ2-5|NA|TRBV20-1
TGCAGTGCTAGAGTCCCCCAGGGAAACCAAGAGACCCAGTACTTC
CSARVPQGNQETQYF
>few|TRBJ2-5|TRBD1|TRBV5-4
TGTGCCAGCAGCGCGACAGGGTCCCCAGAGACCCAGTACTTC
CASSATGSPETQYF
>NA|TRBJ2-5|TRBD2|TRBV11-1
TGTGCCAGCAGCTTCAAGGGACTAGCGGGATACGGGCAGTACTTC
CASSFKGLAGYGQYF
>many|TRBJ2-7|NA|TRBV12-3/TRBV12-4
TGTGCCAGCAGTTTGTCTAGTGGGGGCCCTTTAGGGGAGCAGTACTTC
CASSLSSGGPLGEQYF
>many|TRBJ2-1|NA|TRBV11-3
TGTGCCAGCAGGGGGGCTGGTTCCTACAATGAGCAGTTCTTC
CASRGAGSYNEQFF